Sequencing of this T cell receptor (beta chain) was carried out in a study of T-cell reconstitution after alpha-beta-depleted transplantation in children. This clonotype was seen a few times. The germline CDR1 and CDR2 sequences are DFQATT and SNEGSKA (reference sequence). V lost 3 bases and J 1 base, leaving 16 bases between the germline ends. The CDR3 has 15 residues. A TCRbeta library incorporating unique molecular identifiers was prepared. TCRdb reprocessed the PCR reads via MiXCR and lists one record per CDR3 protein. Seen here are 440,000 or so distinct CDR3 sequences, 9.5% to 13% observed once, and the top ten hold nearly 5.5%.

The receptor comes from a human donor who donated a stem cell graft to a child with acute myeloid leukemia. Material: PBMCs from the stem cell graft donor, obtained from the stem cell graft. The J gene is TRBJ2-7, the V gene TRBV20-1; tentative D call: TRBD2 (6 bases). The CDR3 is CSASPAEGQSYEQYF. The CDR3 coding sequence is TGCAGTGCTAGCCCCGCGGAGGGGCAATCCTACGAGCAGTACTTC.